This T cell receptor beta chain was captured in a study of beta chain features in type 1 diabetes. Study results and limitations: When cDNA is sequenced, cells with high TCR expression could be over-represented. Compared with healthy donors, patients appeared to share more similar naive, central memory and regulatory TCRB repertoires.

As every portion of the isolated RNA was reverse transcribed, the sequencing read expressed TCRB transcripts. Profiled with immunoSEQ multiplex PCR; TCRdb holds only in-frame clones, not every one. Of 250,000 to 300,000 clones listed, 8% are singletons. As regards this clone: Its target is not known.

V was pared by 3 bases and J by 2 bases, with 7 bases between. CDR3 length: 13 amino acids. Germline V lookup: CDR1 KGHSH, CDR2 LQKENI. Staining for CD45RO/CCR7/CD25/CD127/CD95/CD27 allowed sorting of CD4+ naive, central memory, regulatory and stem cell-like memory cells. Sequencing was done on a sample of central memory CD4+ T cells from blood. The rearrangement uses TRBV18 and TRBJ2-5; D remains unclear. This receptor was identified in a woman aged 18-29 years in good health. The CDR3 loop is CASSPPVQETQYF. Here the CDR3 DNA reads TGTGCCAGCTCACCCCCGGTACAAGAGACCCAGTACTTC.